A single sample gave rise to the 32 T cell receptor beta chains below, sequenced in a study of shared clonotypes between healthy human individuals. Naive CD8 populations comprised CD45RO-negative cells positively selected for CCR7, excluding terminally differentiated effector memory CD45RA+ cells. Clones were read by immunoSEQ multiplex PCR, and TCRdb kept only the in-frame ones, dropping some. This table has some 1,900,000 clones, about 94% appearing once. Sample: naive CD8+ T cells sorted from blood. The receptor source for this set is a man younger than 35 in good health.

This sequence joins TRBV9 and TRBJ2-1; D unresolved. The CDR3 totals 14 residues. Per the germline V gene, CDR1 is SGDLS and CDR2 is YYNGEE. The ends were cut back, 0 bases at V and 5 bases at J, with 9 bases in the middle. The CDR3 here is CASSVVGNNNEQFF. The CDR3 nucleotides are TGTGCCAGCAGCGTAGTGGGGAACAACAATGAGCAGTTCTTC.

The gene calls are TRBV6-1 and TRBJ2-1; a weak D match, TRBD2 (6 bases). Looked up from germline, CDR1 is MNHNS and CDR2 is SASEGT. The CDR3 runs 13 residues. The germline V and J ends were trimmed by 6 bases and 5 bases, with 11 bases remaining between them. In DNA form, the CDR3 reads TGTGCCAGCAGGGAGGACTATAACAATGAGCAGTTCTTC. Protein sequence: CASREDYNNEQFF.

In the case of this clone: This sample also contains other DNA sequences that code for the same CDR3. The gene calls are TRBV7-9 and TRBJ1-1; weak D call: TRBD1 (5 bases). V was cut by 4 bases and J by 4 bases, with 7 bases left in between. The germline CDR1 and CDR2 sequences are SEHNR and FQNEAQ (reference sequence). CDR3 length: 12 residues. The CDR3 bases are TGTGCCAGCAGCTCAACAGGCACTGAAGCTTTCTTT. It codes for CASSSTGTEAFF. The full variable domain, completed using reference TRBV7-9 and TRBJ1-1, is DTGVSQNPRHKITKRGQNVTFRCDPISEHNRLYWYRQTLGQGPEFLTYFQNEAQLEKSRLLSDRFSAERPKGSFSTLEIQRTEQGDSAMYLCASSSTGTEAFFGQGTRLTVV.

CDR3 amino acids: CAWSLGDYEQYF. The CDR3 coding sequence is TGTGCCTGGAGTCTAGGGGATTACGAGCAGTACTTC. The rearrangement joins TRBV30 to TRBJ2-7, with D maybe TRBD1 (5 bases). The V gene's germline CDR1 is GTSNPN and CDR2 SVGIG (reference sequence). V was trimmed by 2 bases and J by 4 bases, leaving 9 bases between them. The CDR3 length is 12 residues.

V gene TRBV7-9 combines with J gene TRBJ2-2; perhaps D is TRBD1 or TRBD2 (5 bases each). Trimming removed 6 bases from V and 9 bases from J, with 20 bases in between. The CDR3 extends over 15 amino acids. Germline-derived CDR1 and CDR2 are SEHNR and FQNEAQ (reference sequence). As DNA, the CDR3 is TGTGCCAGCAGTTTTACAGGAGGACCCGACAGGGAGCTGTTTTTT. Its protein is CASSFTGGPDRELFF.

V gene TRBV4-3 combines with J gene TRBJ2-1, with 7 bases lining up with TRBD2. In germline, CDR1 is LGHNA, CDR2 YSLEER. Trimming at V came to 4 bases and at J to 6 bases, leaving 30 bases not matched to a gene. The CDR3 loop spans 22 amino acids. The CDR3 reads CASSLHPSLGEGPLILGNEQFF. CDR3 DNA sequence: TGCGCCAGCAGCCTCCACCCTAGCCTGGGGGAGGGCCCCCTAATACTCGGCAATGAGCAGTTCTTC.

The chain uses TRBV6-1 and TRBJ1-4; 8 bases map to TRBD1. The length of the CDR3 is 15 residues. Germline CDR1 MNHNS, CDR2 SASEGT. V lost 2 bases and J lost 6; bases outside the gene matches: 5. The CDR3 spells CASSEYGQGHEKLFF. The CDR3 bases are TGTGCCAGCAGTGAATACGGACAGGGCCATGAAAAACTGTTTTTT.

The chain is built from TRBV6-5 and TRBJ1-1, with TRBD1 matching 8 bases. J was trimmed by 1 base and V by 2 bases; bases with no gene match: 3. This CDR3 contains 15 residues. CDR1 is MNHEY, CDR2 SVGAGI, per germline. CDR3 in DNA: TGTGCCAGCAGTTACGCCGGGACAGGGAACACTGAAGCTTTCTTT. Translated: CASSYAGTGNTEAFF.

A single count supports this clone. The rearrangement joins TRBV5-6 to TRBJ2-1; D call uncertain. Looked up from germline, CDR1 is SGHDT and CDR2 is YYEEEE. This CDR3 is 11 amino acids long. The V end was cut by 2 bases, the J end by 8 bases, with 5 bases between. CDR3 in amino acids: CASSFDDEQFF. The CDR3 nucleotides read TGTGCCAGCAGCTTTGATGATGAGCAGTTCTTC.

The chain joins TRBV5-5 to TRBJ2-3; TRBD1 or TRBD2 may be the D gene (5 bases each). Germline values: CDR1 SGHKS, CDR2 YYEKEE (reference sequence). CDR3 length equals 14 residues. The germline V and J ends were trimmed by 2 bases and 4 bases, with 11 bases remaining between them. The CDR3 here is CASSFGGGPDTQYF. CDR3 nucleotides: TGTGCCAGCAGCTTTGGGGGTGGACCAGATACGCAGTATTTT.

The chain uses TRBV5-4 and TRBJ1-1; D unresolved. Germline loops: CDR1 SGHNT, CDR2 YYREEE (reference sequence). Trimming shortened V by 2 bases and J by 6 bases, and 8 bases separated the two germline ends. The CDR3 is 12 amino acids. Here the CDR3 reads CASSFLGSEAFF. The CDR3 nucleotides read TGTGCCAGCAGCTTCCTGGGCTCTGAAGCTTTCTTT.

This clone appeared a single time. V is TRBV6-5 and J is TRBJ1-1, with 9 bases that match TRBD1. The CDR3 has 14 amino acids. V shed 8 bases, J shed 5 bases, and the junction held 9 bases outside the gene matches. CDR1 and CDR2 from the germline V gene are MNHEY and SVGAGI. The chain's CDR3 is CASFWGQGRTEAFF. CDR3 DNA sequence: TGTGCCAGCTTTTGGGGACAGGGAAGAACTGAAGCTTTCTTT.

With regard to this clone: The same CDR3 is also encoded by other DNA sequences in this sample. V gene TRBV7-9 combines with J gene TRBJ2-7; no clear D. CDR3 size: 12 residues. The germline V gene encodes CDR1 SEHNR and CDR2 FQNEAQ (reference sequence). Trimming took off 1 base at V and 5 bases at J, with 6 bases between the two ends. CDR3 sequence: CASSLGLDEQYF. The CDR3 DNA sequence: TGTGCCAGCAGCTTAGGGCTGGACGAGCAGTACTTC.

V gene TRBV4-1 combines with J gene TRBJ1-6; the D is unclear. Germline CDR1 MGHRA, CDR2 YSYEKL. Deletions cut 4 bases from V and 0 bases from J, with 16 bases between. The CDR3 totals 18 residues. CDR3 coding DNA: TGCGCCAGCAGCCCCTCTCCAGGTCTTAGCTCCTATAATTCACCCCTCCACTTT. It yields the protein CASSPSPGLSSYNSPLHF.

V usage is TRBV12-5 and J usage is TRBJ1-4; D unresolved. This CDR3 is 17 amino acids long. The germline V gene has CDR1 LGHNT and CDR2 FRNRAP. The V end was cut by 1 base, the J end by 6 bases, with 18 bases between. CDR3 sequence reads: CASGLAHTQLLDEKLFF. The CDR3 DNA follows: TGTGCTAGTGGTTTGGCCCACACTCAGCTCTTGGATGAAAAACTGTTTTTT.

This clone was counted a single time. J is TRBJ2-6 and V is TRBV27; D not resolved. Germline V gene lookup returns CDR1 MNHEY and CDR2 SMNVEV (reference sequence). Trimming removed 6 bases at V and 0 bases at J, with 9 bases between. This CDR3 is 15 amino acids long. CDR3 DNA sequence: TGTGCCAGCAGCCCGACACCCTCTGGGGCCAACGTCCTGACTTTC. As protein: CASSPTPSGANVLTF. Complete variable domain (other parts from reference TRBV27 and TRBJ2-6): EAQVTQNPRYLITVTGKKLTVTCSQNMNHEYMSWYRQDPGLGLRQIYYSMNVEVTDKGDVPEGYKVSRKEKRNFPLILESPSPNQTSLYFCASSPTPSGANVLTFGAGSRLTVL.

The gene calls are TRBV7-9 and TRBJ1-1; D not certain. Trimming shortened V by 5 bases and J by 6 bases, and 13 bases separated the two germline ends. The length of the CDR3 is 13 residues. Germline values: CDR1 SEHNR, CDR2 FQNEAQ (reference sequence). This CDR3 reads CASSPTGAAEAFF. For the CDR3, the DNA is TGTGCCAGCAGCCCTACGGGAGCGGCTGAAGCTTTCTTT. The entire variable domain, with the rest obtained from reference TRBV7-9 and TRBJ1-1, is as follows: DTGVSQNPRHKITKRGQNVTFRCDPISEHNRLYWYRQTLGQGPEFLTYFQNEAQLEKSRLLSDRFSAERPKGSFSTLEIQRTEQGDSAMYLCASSPTGAAEAFFGQGTRLTVV.

This chain connects TRBV5-4 to TRBJ2-1, with 7 bases fitting TRBD2. The junction had 12 bases not matched to a gene; V was cut back by 4 bases and J by 8 bases. The CDR3 covers 15 residues. CDR1 and CDR2 from the germline V gene are SGHNT and YYREEE (reference sequence). The CDR3 DNA reads as TGTGCCAGCAGCCAACTAGGCCCTGCGGGGGATGAGCAGTTCTTC. It yields the protein CASSQLGPAGDEQFF. Drawing the rest from reference TRBV5-4 and TRBJ2-1, the complete variable domain is ETGVTQSPTHLIKTRGQQVTLRCSSQSGHNTVSWYQQALGQGPQFIFQYYREEENGRGNFPPRFSGLQFPNYSSELNVNALELDDSALYLCASSQLGPAGDEQFFGPGTRLTVL.

The rearrangement links TRBV27 to TRBJ2-7; 13 nucleotides align to TRBD2. The CDR3 loop spans 16 amino acids. With 5 bases clipped from V and 3 bases from J, the junction kept 7 bases outside the gene matches. Germline V gives CDR1 MNHEY, CDR2 SMNVEV (reference sequence). CDR3 DNA sequence: TGTGCCAGCAGTCCCGGGACTAGCGGGGTTGGCTACGAGCAGTACTTC. The encoded protein is CASSPGTSGVGYEQYF.

Regarding this clone: This same CDR3 is encoded by further DNA sequences in the sample. J is TRBJ2-7 and V is TRBV5-1; 9 positions match TRBD1. The CDR3 spans 14 residues. Germline CDR1 and CDR2: SGHRS and YFSETQ. V was clipped by 0 bases and J by 5 bases; unmatched bases: 3. The CDR3 is CASSLGQGVNEQYF. CDR3 in DNA: TGCGCCAGCAGCTTGGGACAGGGGGTAAACGAGCAGTACTTC.

The rearrangement uses TRBV7-2 and TRBJ2-1; TRBD2 agrees at 10 bases. This CDR3 region has 18 residues. The ends lost 4 bases at V and 4 bases at J; junction bases unmatched: 13. Germline CDR1 SGHTA, CDR2 FQGNSA. The CDR3 sequence: CASSSPRASGSPYNEQFF. The CDR3 DNA is TGTGCCAGCAGCTCCCCGCGGGCTAGCGGGAGTCCATACAATGAGCAGTTCTTC.

V usage is TRBV9 and J usage is TRBJ1-2; D is undetermined. Germline V lookup: CDR1 SGDLS, CDR2 YYNGEE. The CDR3 consists of 16 residues. The V end was cut by 3 bases, the J end by 7 bases, with 22 bases between. This CDR3 is CASSAPVEGRSSGYTF. The CDR3 region has the DNA TGTGCCAGCAGCGCCCCAGTAGAGGGTAGATCAAGTGGCTACACCTTC.

The chain uses TRBV28 and TRBJ2-7; perhaps TRBD2 as D (6 bases). The germline V and J ends were trimmed by 6 bases and 0 bases, with 15 bases remaining between them. Germline V gives CDR1 MDHEN, CDR2 SYDVKM. The CDR3 length is 15 residues. CDR3 residues: CASREKAGTSYEQYF. The DNA of the CDR3 is TGTGCCAGCAGGGAAAAGGCGGGGACCTCCTACGAGCAGTACTTC.

The CDR3 here is CASSLDKGGPQHF. The CDR3 DNA reads as TGTGCCAGCAGCCTTGATAAAGGGGGGCCCCAGCATTTT. The chain uses TRBV5-4 and TRBJ1-5; maybe TRBD1 (6 bases). The CDR3 runs to 13 residues. V was trimmed by 4 bases and J by 9 bases, leaving 14 bases between them. The germline V gene has CDR1 SGHNT and CDR2 YYREEE (reference sequence).

This chain links TRBV29-1 with TRBJ2-1, with 7 bases lining up with TRBD1. V shed 6 bases and J 7 bases; nucleotides not matched to a gene: 9. The germline gives CDR1 SQVTM, CDR2 ANQGSEA. This CDR3 is 13 amino acids long. The CDR3 bases are TGCAGCGTGGGATGGGGGACAGTTAATGAGCAGTTCTTC. It translates to CSVGWGTVNEQFF.

The CDR3 is CASSLAQGGLADEQYF. For the CDR3, the DNA is TGCGCCAGCAGCTTGGCCCAGGGGGGACTTGCCGACGAGCAGTACTTC. J is TRBJ2-7 and V is TRBV5-1; D is possibly TRBD1 (7 bases). The germline CDR1 and CDR2 sequences are SGHRS and YFSETQ. This CDR3 is 16 amino acids long. V gave up 0 bases and J gave up 5 bases, with 18 bases separating them.

V gene TRBV6-5 combines with J gene TRBJ2-7; D may correspond to TRBD1 or TRBD2 (5 bases each). Trimming left V 6 bases short and J 1 base short, with 13 bases between. CDR1 and CDR2 (germline): MNHEY, SVGAGI. The CDR3 contains 14 residues. CDR3 DNA sequence: TGTGCCAGCAGCAGGGAGATTGGGTCCTACGAGCAGTACTTC. This codes for CASSREIGSYEQYF.

The rearrangement uses TRBV13 and TRBJ2-7; no clear D gene. This CDR3 region has 13 residues. Deletions cut 3 bases from V and 4 bases from J, with 10 bases between. Germline V CDR1 and CDR2: PRHDT, FYEKMQ (reference sequence). CDR3 amino acids: CASSFDTEYEQYF. The CDR3 region has the DNA TGTGCCAGCAGCTTTGACACGGAATACGAGCAGTACTTC.

The chain carries TRBV30 and TRBJ2-3; D remains ambiguous. The CDR3 is made up of 12 amino acids. V gave up 4 bases and J gave up 2 bases, with 7 bases separating them. Germline lookup yields CDR1 GTSNPN and CDR2 SVGIG (reference sequence). CDR3 in amino acids: CAWNILTDTQYF. Here the CDR3 DNA reads TGTGCCTGGAACATTCTCACAGATACGCAGTATTTT.

Comments on this clone: In the same sample, other DNA sequences code for this CDR3. This chain uses TRBV27 with TRBJ2-7; D gene ambiguous. CDR1 is MNHEY and CDR2 is SMNVEV in the germline V gene (reference sequence). CDR3 length: 13 residues. The V and J ends lost 0 bases and 1 base respectively, with 4 bases between them. The CDR3 loop reads CASSLSQSYEQYF. The DNA for the CDR3 is TGTGCCAGCAGTTTATCCCAATCCTACGAGCAGTACTTC.

The chain couples TRBV27 to TRBJ1-1, with a possible D match to TRBD1 (6 bases). Germline V gene data show CDR1 as MNHEY and CDR2 as SMNVEV (reference sequence). The CDR3 is 13 residues long. Trimming stripped 6 bases from V and 5 bases from J, with 13 bases between. CDR3: CASRIGTLTEAFF. The CDR3 DNA reads as TGTGCCAGCAGAATAGGGACATTAACTGAAGCTTTCTTT.

The CDR3 spells CASSLEGDPNTEAFF. The CDR3 nucleotides are TGTGCCAGCAGCTTGGAAGGAGATCCGAACACTGAAGCTTTCTTT. The chain employs TRBV5-6 and TRBJ1-1; D ambiguous. CDR1 and CDR2 from the germline V gene are SGHDT and YYEEEE. Trimming pared 0 bases from V and 1 base from J, leaving 10 bases between. This CDR3 contains 15 residues.